The T cell receptor beta chain under discussion was sequenced for a study of T cell repertoires in cytomegalovirus infection. Across the study: Indications came from public TCR beta signatures; they pointed to CMV infection and to a matching HLA type. Whole-study results and caveats: The response measured ex vivo was dominated by TCR beta clonotypes (HLA-C-restricted and CMV-specific).

As to this clonotype: No antigen is known for it.

The CDR3 consists of 12 residues. V was clipped by 4 bases and J by 7 bases, with 11 bases between them. Germline V lookup: CDR1 LGHNA, CDR2 YNFKEQ. Using its own MiXCR run on the reads, TCRdb lists one record per CDR3 protein. The sample consists of hundreds of thousands of distinct CDR3 sequences, approximately 10% of them appearing once. This TCR came from a human donor in good health (CMV status not recorded). Some clones in this sample may be carry-over from other donors' samples. This rearrangement joins TRBV4-2 to TRBJ2-7; D is possibly TRBD2 (6 bases). The material sequenced was PBMCs. This CDR3 reads CASSPQAGEQYF. DNA for the CDR3: TGTGCCAGCAGCCCCCAGGCGGGAGAGCAGTACTTC.